The clone carrying this TCR beta chain came up many times. What it binds is not known. The CDR3 is made up of 13 amino acids. CDR1 is PRHDT and CDR2 is FYEKMQ in the germline V gene (reference sequence). Between the trimmed V and J ends, which lost 2 bases and 6 bases, there was a span of 10 bases. PBMCs were obtained from 9.5 to 10 ml fresh peripheral blood. This specimen comes from a study of T cells in Graves' hyperthyroidism and ophthalmopathy. TCR beta CDR3 region amplification was performed from RNA transcripts. An initial round of RT-PCR targeting the TCR CDR3 relied on the HTBI primer set. TCRdb processed the multiplex PCR reads anew with MiXCR; each CDR3 protein has one entry. This repertoire shows around 350,000 distinct CDR3 sequences, roughly 15% found once; its top ten account for around 19%. Study-level results: Stable hyperthyroidism was told apart from ophthalmopathy by a model built on 13 V-J features.

The chain uses TRBV13 and TRBJ1-2, with D unresolved. The material sequenced was blood. This TCR was recovered from a woman aged 25 to 39 with Graves' ophthalmopathy. CDR3 nucleotide sequence: TGTGCCAGCAGCTTACCGGGAGAGGATGGCTACACCTTC. Protein: CASSLPGEDGYTF.